This record covers a single TCR beta chain. Its antigen is still unknown. Time point specified: pre-sensitization, week 0. Treatment of the sample: therapeutic diphenylcyclopropenone sensitization with weekly scalp DPC. Alopecia patients, 18 to 70 years old and DPC-suitable, served as donors. The starting material, unfractionated whole blood, was used for total RNA extraction. The entry originates in a study of human T cells and chemical hapten exposure. Study-level points and caveats: Controls had significantly fewer large CDR3 similarity clusters than were formed by expanded TCRs. Having alopecia, donors may respond immunologically unlike healthy people.

A single record per CDR3 protein comes from TCRdb applying MiXCR to the RACE reads. Of about 68,000 distinct CDR3 sequences in the sample, approximately 9.9% were seen once. This clonotype was sampled from a woman in her 50s with alopecia areata. Some clones in this sample may be carry-over from other donors' samples. The sequencing here drew on whole blood, taken in connection with sensitization to the hapten diphenylcyclopropenone (DPC).

DNA of the CDR3: TGTGCCAGCAGTGCCCGGACTAGCGGGAACTATGAGCAGTTCTTC. As protein: CASSARTSGNYEQFF. The gene calls are TRBV6-1 and TRBJ2-1, with TRBD2 identical over 12 bases. Trimming cost V 4 bases and J 8 bases; bases outside gene matches: 6. The CDR3 is made up of 15 amino acids. Germline V gene data show CDR1 as MNHNS and CDR2 as SASEGT.